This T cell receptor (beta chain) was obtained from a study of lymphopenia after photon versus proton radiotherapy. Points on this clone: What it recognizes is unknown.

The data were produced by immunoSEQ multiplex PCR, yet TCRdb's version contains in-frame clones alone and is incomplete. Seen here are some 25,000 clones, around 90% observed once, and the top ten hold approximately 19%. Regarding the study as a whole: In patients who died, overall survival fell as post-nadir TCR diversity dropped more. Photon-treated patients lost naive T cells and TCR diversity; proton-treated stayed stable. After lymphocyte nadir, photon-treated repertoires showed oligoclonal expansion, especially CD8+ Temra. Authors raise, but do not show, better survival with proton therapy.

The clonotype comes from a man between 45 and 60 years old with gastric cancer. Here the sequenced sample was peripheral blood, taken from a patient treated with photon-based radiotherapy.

This CDR3 is CASSPTDGAPETQYF. The CDR3 coding sequence is TGTGCCAGCTCACCAACTGACGGGGCCCCGGAGACCCAGTACTTC. This chain connects TRBV18 to TRBJ2-5; either TRBD1 or TRBD2 may fit D (5 bases each). The germline gives CDR1 KGHSH, CDR2 LQKENI. This CDR3 is 15 amino acids long. Between the trimmed V and J ends, which lost 2 bases and 5 bases, there was a span of 15 bases.